The source of this TCR beta chain is a study of OX40 agonist ivuxolimab in advanced cancers. Germline V gene sequence: CDR1 LNHDA, CDR2 SQIVND (reference sequence). The CDR3 runs to 13 residues. The V end was cut by 4 bases, the J end by 4 bases, with 10 bases between. TCRdb keeps only in-frame clones here, not all; method: immunoSEQ multiplex PCR. The sample shows about 150,000 clones, roughly 94% of them seen only once. Here the sequenced sample was CD4+ or CD8+ T cells sorted from blood, taken in a trial of the OX40 agonist ivuxolimab. V gene TRBV19 combines with J gene TRBJ1-1; D is unclear. The receptor comes from an adult with an advanced solid tumor such as melanoma, head and neck, liver or kidney cancer. CDR3 sequence reads: CASSNLLGTEAFF. In DNA, the CDR3 is TGTGCCAGTAGTAATTTGCTGGGCACTGAAGCTTTCTTT.